This T cell receptor beta chain was sequenced for a study of blood T cell repertoires in COVID-19. Study overall: The samples span acute and convalescent COVID-19 from the United States, Italy and Spain. The cDNA or gDNA used as material had been derived from T cells, B-cell-depleted T cells, or PBMCs.

Authors' data handling: Scientists estimated how many nucleated cells there were by amplifying reference gene primers. The protocol was immunoSEQ multiplex PCR, while the TCRdb copy is restricted to in-frame clones and leaves out a portion. V, J and clone size are taken as reported in that table, and D and trimming were inferred from the DNA itself. Here the sample spans approximately 300,000 clones, 90% to 95% being singletons. Participant reports of clinical history set cohort assignment. The CDR3 has 15 amino acids. CDR1 and CDR2 from the germline V gene are LGHDT and YNNKEL (reference sequence). The V end was cut by 1 base, the J end by 6 bases, with 13 bases between.

Sample: PBMCs or T cells enriched from blood (not recorded which). The genes are TRBV3-1 (or the pseudogene TRBV3-2) and TRBJ2-1, with a weak D call TRBD2 (6 bases). The TCR was taken from a woman aged 30 to 39 who had been exposed to COVID-19. CDR3 nucleotides: TGTGCCAGCAGCCAAGGGTGGCTAGCGTCCAATGAGCAGTTCTTC. Amino acids: CASSQGWLASNEQFF.